The rows below give T cell receptor beta chains drawn from one sample of a study of cytomegalovirus exposure and HLA in healthy donors. Produced via immunoSEQ multiplex PCR; TCRdb's table is partial and in-frame only. The sample lists approximately 130,000 clones, around 77% occurring once. Material for sequencing was PBMCs. Source of these receptors: a man aged 45-65 years in good health and CMV-seronegative. The CDR3 runs from the conserved cysteine through the conserved F or W. Fields, in order: D gene, J gene, V gene, clone size, CDR3 protein, CDR3 DNA. A D gene is named only where the DNA matches it firmly. A row's size may be missing; if present it is once, few, many or a size class.

D: TRBD2; J: TRBJ2-3; V: TRBV4-3; size: NA; CDR3: CASSQDTLAGQVTDTQYF; DNA: TGCGCCAGCAGCCAAGATACCCTAGCGGGGCAGGTTACAGATACGCAGTATTTT
D: NA; J: TRBJ1-2; V: TRBV14; size: NA; CDR3: CASSQLQTGYTF; DNA: TGTGCCAGCAGCCAACTACAGACTGGCTACACCTTC
D: TRBD1; J: TRBJ2-7; V: TRBV5-1; size: NA; CDR3: CASSLAPRGQDEQYF; DNA: TGCGCCAGCAGCTTGGCGCCGAGGGGGCAAGACGAGCAGTACTTC
D: TRBD1; J: TRBJ1-2; V: TRBV7-2; size: NA; CDR3: CASSLDGGGSYGYTF; DNA: TGTGCCAGCAGCTTAGATGGAGGGGGCTCCTATGGCTACACCTTC
D: NA; J: TRBJ2-2; V: TRBV10-3; size: few; CDR3: CAISEREPGELFF; DNA: TGTGCCATCAGTGAAAGGGAGCCCGGGGAGCTGTTTTTT
D: TRBD2; J: TRBJ2-7; V: TRBV18; size: once; CDR3: CASSPSGTVNEQYF; DNA: TGTGCCAGCTCACCAAGCGGGACGGTCAACGAGCAGTACTTC
D: TRBD2; J: TRBJ2-1; V: TRBV11-2; size: NA; CDR3: CASSPTSGSSYEQFF; DNA: TGTGCCAGCAGCCCGACTAGCGGGAGCTCGTATGAGCAGTTCTTC
D: NA; J: TRBJ1-1; V: TRBV7-8; size: NA; CDR3: CASSPWGETEAFF; DNA: TGTGCCAGCAGCCCTTGGGGGGAGACTGAAGCTTTCTTT
D: NA; J: TRBJ2-1; V: TRBV9; size: few; CDR3: CASSVGTVNEQFF; DNA: TGTGCCAGCAGCGTAGGGACTGTCAATGAGCAGTTCTTC
D: TRBD1; J: TRBJ2-5; V: TRBV5-4; size: once; CDR3: CASSRDRGEETQYF; DNA: TGTGCCAGCAGCCGTGACAGGGGAGAGGAGACCCAGTACTTC
D: NA; J: TRBJ2-2; V: TRBV7-3; size: NA; CDR3: CASSLQYSNTGELFF; DNA: TGTGCCAGCAGCTTACAGTATTCAAACACCGGGGAGCTGTTTTTT
D: NA; J: TRBJ2-7; V: TRBV5-8; size: NA; CDR3: CASSSTVYEQYF; DNA: TGTGCCAGCAGCTCGACAGTCTACGAGCAGTACTTC
D: NA; J: TRBJ2-7; V: TRBV11-2; size: few; CDR3: CASSFPRGAYEQYF; DNA: TGTGCCAGCAGCTTCCCCCGGGGAGCCTACGAGCAGTACTTC
D: NA; J: TRBJ1-1; V: TRBV5-1; size: few; CDR3: CASSQDKVAFF; DNA: TGCGCCAGCAGTCAGGACAAGGTGGCTTTCTTT
D: NA; J: TRBJ2-7; V: TRBV7-9; size: NA; CDR3: CASSLSGAHGGYEQYF; DNA: TGTGCCAGCAGCTTATCCGGGGCTCACGGGGGCTACGAGCAGTACTTC
D: NA; J: TRBJ2-5; V: TRBV6-5; size: NA; CDR3: CASSYFGATETQYF; DNA: TGTGCCAGCAGTTACTTTGGGGCTACGGAGACCCAGTACTTC
D: NA; J: TRBJ1-1; V: TRBV6-1; size: once; CDR3: CASSAGGANTEAFF; DNA: TGTGCCAGCAGTGCTGGGGGGGCGAACACTGAAGCTTTCTTT
D: NA; J: TRBJ1-3; V: TRBV28; size: NA; CDR3: CASRGQIYTIYF; DNA: TGTGCCAGCAGGGGACAAATATACACCATATATTTT
D: NA; J: TRBJ1-1; V: TRBV30; size: NA; CDR3: CAWTDMNTEAFF; DNA: TGTGCCTGGACAGACATGAACACTGAAGCTTTCTTT
D: NA; J: TRBJ1-5; V: TRBV2; size: few; CDR3: CASRNRAGAGQPQHF; DNA: TGTGCCAGCAGGAACAGGGCAGGGGCTGGGCAGCCCCAGCATTTT